These 8 T cell receptor beta chains were sequenced from one sample in a study of technical replicates of blood from several donors. Assay: immunoSEQ multiplex PCR; the TCRdb copy retains only in-frame clones and omits some. Among roughly 76,000 clones listed, 85% to 95% were seen once. Sequencing was performed on T cells isolated from PBMCs. These receptors originate from a human donor in good health.

The V call is TRBV18, the J call TRBJ1-4, with D tentatively TRBD1 (5 bases). CDR3 length equals 15 residues. The V gene's germline CDR1 is KGHSH and CDR2 LQKENI. The V end was cut by 6 bases, the J end by 1 base, with 12 bases between. The CDR3 region has the DNA TGTGCCAGCTCGAGAACCCAGGGAACTAATGAAAAACTGTTTTTT. Translating it yields CASSRTQGTNEKLFF.

The gene calls are TRBV10-3 and TRBJ2-1; a weak D match, TRBD1 (6 bases). With 2 bases removed from V and 4 bases from J, the gap between germline ends came to 9 bases. The CDR3 is 14 residues long. Germline loops: CDR1 ENHRY, CDR2 SYGVKD. CDR3 sequence: CAISEGQIYNEQFF. DNA for the CDR3: TGTGCCATCAGTGAGGGACAGATTTACAATGAGCAGTTCTTC.

V and J are TRBV2 and TRBJ2-5, with D perhaps TRBD2 (6 bases). CDR1 and CDR2 from the germline V gene are SNHLY and FYNNEI. CDR3 size: 13 residues. V was shortened by 3 bases and J by 3 bases, with 8 bases between the two germline ends. The CDR3 spells CASSEGGKETQYF. CDR3 nucleotide sequence: TGTGCCAGCAGTGAGGGGGGAAAAGAGACCCAGTACTTC. Variable domain in full (rest from reference TRBV2 and TRBJ2-5): EPEVTQTPSHQVTQMGQEVILRCVPISNHLYFYWYRQILGQKVEFLVSFYNNEISEKSEIFDDQFSVERPDGSNFTLKIRSTKLEDSAMYFCASSEGGKETQYFGPGTRLLVL.

The V and J genes are TRBV5-1 and TRBJ2-3; D unresolved. With 7 bases removed from V and 2 bases from J, the gap between germline ends came to 11 bases. The CDR3 has 13 amino acids. CDR1 is SGHRS and CDR2 is YFSETQ in the germline V gene. CDR3 in amino acids: CASGWQNTDTQYF. The CDR3, as DNA: TGCGCCAGCGGCTGGCAGAACACAGATACGCAGTATTTT. Based on the CDR3 plus reference TRBV5-1 and TRBJ2-3, the full variable domain is KAGVTQTPRYLIKTRGQQVTLSCSPISGHRSVSWYQQTPGQGLQFLFEYFSETQRNKGNFPGRFSGRQFSNSRSEMNVSTLELGDSALYLCASGWQNTDTQYFGPGTRLTVL.

The chain links TRBV25-1 to TRBJ1-2; 7 bases are shared with TRBD1. V lost 3 bases and J lost 0; bases outside the gene matches: 10. The CDR3 consists of 17 residues. Germline assignment: CDR1 MGHDK and CDR2 SYGVNS. The CDR3 spells CASSDLGKGATNYGYTF. In DNA, the CDR3 is TGTGCCAGCAGTGATTTGGGGAAGGGGGCGACTAACTATGGCTACACCTTC.

The chain uses TRBV29-1 and TRBJ1-4; perhaps TRBD1 as D (5 bases). The germline V gene has CDR1 SQVTM and CDR2 ANQGSEA. The V and J ends lost 7 bases and 7 bases respectively, with 16 bases between them. The CDR3 runs to 13 residues. CDR3 region: CSANGLGGEKLFF. The CDR3 nucleotides read TGCAGCGCCAACGGCCTCGGGGGTGAAAAACTGTTTTTT.

This sequence joins TRBV25-1 and TRBJ2-1, with 11 bases fitting TRBD2. Germline values: CDR1 MGHDK, CDR2 SYGVNS. The CDR3 runs to 17 residues. With 2 bases clipped from V and 8 bases from J, the junction kept 11 bases outside the gene matches. This CDR3 reads CASSELPTSGSRDEQFF. CDR3 bases: TGTGCCAGCAGTGAACTCCCTACTAGCGGGAGTCGCGATGAGCAGTTCTTC.

The V gene is TRBV15, the J gene TRBJ2-7; 8 positions agree with TRBD2. With 1 base clipped from V and 4 bases from J, the junction kept 3 bases outside the gene matches. The germline CDR1 and CDR2 sequences are LNHNV and YYDKDF (reference sequence). This CDR3 is 14 amino acids long. CDR3 sequence: CATSRVSGAYEQYF. CDR3 DNA sequence: TGTGCCACCAGCAGAGTTAGCGGGGCTTACGAGCAGTACTTC.